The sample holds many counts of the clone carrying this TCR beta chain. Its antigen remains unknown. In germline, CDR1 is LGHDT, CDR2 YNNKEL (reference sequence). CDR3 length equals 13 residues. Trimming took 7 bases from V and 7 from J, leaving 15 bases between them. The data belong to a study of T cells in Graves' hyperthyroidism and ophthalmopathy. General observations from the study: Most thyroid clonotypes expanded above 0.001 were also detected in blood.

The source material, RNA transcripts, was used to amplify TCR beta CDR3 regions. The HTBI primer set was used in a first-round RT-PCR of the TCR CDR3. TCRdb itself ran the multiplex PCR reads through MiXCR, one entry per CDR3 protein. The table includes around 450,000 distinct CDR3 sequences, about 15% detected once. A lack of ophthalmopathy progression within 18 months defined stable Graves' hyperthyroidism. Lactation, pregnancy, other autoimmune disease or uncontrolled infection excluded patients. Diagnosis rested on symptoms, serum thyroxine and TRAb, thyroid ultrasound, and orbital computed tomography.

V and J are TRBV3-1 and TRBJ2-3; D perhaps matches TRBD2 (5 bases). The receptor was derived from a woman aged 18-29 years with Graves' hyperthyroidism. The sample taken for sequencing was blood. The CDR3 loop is CASTPGFAYTQYF. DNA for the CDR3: TGTGCCAGCACCCCGGGGTTCGCTTATACGCAGTATTTT.